This is a list of T cell receptor beta chains from one sample in a study of T cells after posttransplantation cyclophosphamide. Sequencing used immunoSEQ multiplex PCR; TCRdb keeps in-frame clones, though not all of them. The sample lists under 20,000 clones, 74% occurring once. The sequencing used PBMCs, collected after an allogeneic stem cell transplant with post-transplant cyclophosphamide. These receptors originate from a young adult male patient who received an allogeneic stem cell transplant from a related donor, was CMV-positive, and had acute GVHD only. Part of the T cells may come from the graft donor. Both conserved end residues are part of each CDR3. Fields, in order: CDR3 protein, V gene, clone size. Part of the rows lack a size; the others show once, few, many or a class for expanded clones.

cdr3_aa: CASSGGLGTDTQYF
v_call: TRBV9
clone_size: few

cdr3_aa: CASSLEGRRGYTF
v_call: TRBV6-6
clone_size: .

cdr3_aa: CARAWGQTYQPQHF
v_call: TRBV27
clone_size: .

cdr3_aa: CASSFRGGPEAFF
v_call: TRBV7-9
clone_size: .

cdr3_aa: CAISAGQYQETQYF
v_call: TRBV10-3
clone_size: .

cdr3_aa: CASSEALAAGGILSITDTQYF
v_call: TRBV6-1
clone_size: .

cdr3_aa: CASSVVDEQFF
v_call: TRBV9
clone_size: .

cdr3_aa: CRAGDNEQFF
v_call: TRBV29-1
clone_size: .

cdr3_aa: CSVGDRGANTEAFF
v_call: TRBV29-1
clone_size: .

cdr3_aa: CASSQDPGDTDTQYF
v_call: TRBV4-2
clone_size: .

cdr3_aa: CASSLNTGSVKLFF
v_call: TRBV7-2
clone_size: .

cdr3_aa: CASSLGDRNYYGYTF
v_call: TRBV7-2
clone_size: .